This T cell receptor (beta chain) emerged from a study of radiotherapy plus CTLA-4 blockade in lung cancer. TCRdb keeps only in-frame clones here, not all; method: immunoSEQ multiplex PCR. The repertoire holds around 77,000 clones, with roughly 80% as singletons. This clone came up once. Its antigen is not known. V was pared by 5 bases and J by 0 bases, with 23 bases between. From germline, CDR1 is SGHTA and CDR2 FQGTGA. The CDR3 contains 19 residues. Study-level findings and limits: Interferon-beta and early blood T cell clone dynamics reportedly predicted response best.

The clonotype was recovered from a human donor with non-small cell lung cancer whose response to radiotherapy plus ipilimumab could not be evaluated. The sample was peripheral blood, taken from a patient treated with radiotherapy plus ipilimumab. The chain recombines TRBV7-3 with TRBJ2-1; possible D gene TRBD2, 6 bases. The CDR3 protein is CASSLRHPTMTSSYNEQFF. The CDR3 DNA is TGTGCCAGCAGCCTTAGGCACCCAACCATGACTAGCTCCTACAATGAGCAGTTCTTC.